Detailed here is one T cell receptor beta chain. Its antigen is still unknown. This entry comes from a study of regulatory T cells in long-lasting Graves disease. This CDR3 is built from 19 residues. V was clipped by 1 base and J by 6 bases; unmatched bases: 16. CDR1 and CDR2 (germline): GTSNPN, SVGIG (reference sequence). Investigators prepared the TCR beta libraries by applying iRepertoire HTBI primers and Arm-PCR of CDR3 regions. TCRdb re-called the multiplex PCR reads through MiXCR, storing one row per CDR3 protein. The table includes fewer than 500,000 distinct CDR3 sequences, roughly 15% detected once. Findings and caveats of the study: Sample size was small, which may have lowered accuracy.

This sample's time point: newly diagnosed GD, antithyroid drugs for less than 3 months. RNA from PBMCs was the source of the TCR library. It was by American Thyroid Association guidelines that Graves' disease was diagnosed. The sample was also linked to a second study, of T cells in Graves' hyperthyroidism and ophthalmopathy. According to that study: Also found in blood were most expanded thyroid clonotypes above 0.001.

Source: peripheral blood mononuclear cells (PBMCs), taken at new diagnosis, from a patient treated with antithyroid drugs. The chain joins TRBV30 to TRBJ2-1; TRBD2 agrees at 12 bases. This sequence was found in a man aged 40-50 years with Graves disease. The CDR3 reads CAWSARTSGIKGGSNEQFF. Written as DNA, the CDR3 is TGTGCCTGGAGTGCCCGGACTAGCGGGATTAAGGGGGGAAGCAATGAGCAGTTCTTC.